This T cell receptor (beta chain) was documented in a study of CD8+CD57+ T cells in acquired aplastic anemia. Study summary: Roughly 3.2 ug was the average amount of DNA from sorted CD4+ and CD8+ cells. Broader study findings: Shared by patients and controls, 25 to 30 CD8+ CDR3s were abundant in patients. Levels of CD8+ Simpson's diversity were not significantly distinct in patients versus controls.

CD8+CD57+ cell expansion, shown by flow cytometry, had occurred in the patients selected for sequencing. The cohort consisted entirely of patients having severe acquired aplastic anemia. This CDR3 spans 13 amino acids. V was cut by 10 bases and J by 5 bases, with 14 bases left in between. Germline V gene sequence: CDR1 SGHVS, CDR2 FQNEAQ. Points on this clonotype: Its antigen is still unknown.

It was genomic DNA that served as the template for profiling TCR beta VDJ and CDR3. MiXCR, applied by TCRdb to the reads, yields one record per CDR3 protein. The sample includes around 430,000 distinct CDR3 sequences, under 40% of them seen just once. This rearrangement joins TRBV7-8 to TRBJ2-2; no definite D call. The sequenced sample was sorted CD4+, CD8+, or CD8+CD57+ T cells (not recorded which) from PBMCs. The receptor comes from a human donor with aplastic anemia. As DNA, the CDR3 is TGTGCCAACGCCCACGTAGTGACCGGGGAGCTGTTTTTT. It translates to CANAHVVTGELFF.